The present entry profiles one TCR beta chain with its context. This clonotype has at least ten counts. The target of this receptor is not known. Per-base quality was not reported, and no clone a single base away is much larger than it. Library creation used RACE. Data came from a NextSeq 500. Library preparation attached unique molecular identifiers to individual cDNA molecules for quantitative, reproducible TCR counting. Both TCR alpha and TCR beta chains were sequenced from each blood RNA sample. The authors processed their data as follows. Samples had a median of 95,638 TCRs, with a range from about 23,224 to 700,000. V, J and CDR3 annotation of the TCR reads was performed with the Decombinator software suite. Every sample was subsampled to the same number of TCRs (28,000) for the PS versus PT1 abundance plots. Expanded TCRs were defined as absent before sensitization and observed at least eight times at the 2-week time point. TCRdb trimmed the raw reads at Q25, called clones with MiXCR and kept productive beta chains. Rows with one shared CDR3 protein collapse into an entry with the most common genes and DNA. Clone size and V and J calls follow TCRdb, not the original study. In this sample the table shows about 380,000 distinct CDR3 sequences, 4% to 5.5% of which occur a single time. Roughly 2.4% of the sample comes from the top ten.

In light of the paper, this sample's time point label describes: patch test 1, 2 weeks after DPC sensitization. The treatment or condition label on this specimen signifies: therapeutic diphenylcyclopropenone sensitization with weekly scalp DPC. At every patch-test visit, the blood draw took place before the patch test was put on. Patients were considered eligible if aged 18 to 70, diagnosed with alopecia and deemed suitable for DPC therapy, and patients were excluded if pregnant. Total RNA was isolated from unfractionated whole blood collected in Tempus Blood RNA tubes. The sample originates from a study of human T cells and chemical hapten exposure (dated by TCRdb to the early 2020s). With respect to the entire study: For sensitization, 2% DPC in acetone was applied to an approximately 2 cm by approximately 2 cm area of upper inner arm skin. Weekly therapeutic DPC doses were additionally applied to the scalp of patients throughout the roughly 23-week study period. In alopecia patients, the study followed how the peripheral blood TCR repertoire changed in vivo over primary and secondary sensitization to diphenylcyclopropenone (DPC), a hapten. Patch tests used Finn chambers with 0.01% DPC on the upper back, scored after 6 days by International Contact Dermatitis Research Group standards. Libraries were pooled for sequencing, and per-sample TCR yields varied mainly because of small differences in library volumes within the pool. The patient cohort, mostly female, included alopecia areata with under or over 50% scalp involvement, alopecia totalis and alopecia universalis. Blood for TCR sequencing was provided by twenty-nine alopecia patients at one to four time points (pre-sensitization, 2, 6 and 24 weeks). Blood samples were taken from patients before sensitization (week 0) and then at 2, 6 and about 24 weeks after DPC sensitization.

General study outcomes and caveats: Expanded TCRs formed significantly more large CDR3 similarity clusters than pre-sensitization or healthy control sets, consistent with antigen-driven responses. After repeated subsampling, changes were observed in the strength of the expansion versus patch-test correlation and in the threshold at which the correlation became significant. The number of PT1 expanded TCRs positively correlated with patch test score, significant at thresholds 8, 16 and 32 but not 4. No change with DPC sensitization was found in the number of TCRs above 1 in 1000 frequency, and no evidence of global repertoire structure alterations was found. Alopecia, a presumed autoimmune disease, was present in all patients, so the immune response of the patients might differ from that of healthy individuals.

The germline V gene provides CDR1 MNHEY and CDR2 SVGAGI. Counted from cysteine to phenylalanine, this CDR3 has 17 amino acids. Of all the DNA, just the CDR3 is kept, 51 bases in frame from base 1. For this chain, trimming is 0 bases at the V end and 2 bases at the J end, and the number of junction bases without a gene match is 5. The chain joins TRBV6-5 to TRBJ2-3, with TRBD2 matching 10 junction bases. Sequences were derived from whole blood, sampled in connection with sensitization to the hapten diphenylcyclopropenone (DPC). The receptor's source is a woman aged 50 to 60 with alopecia areata. Some clones in this sample may be carry-over from other donors' samples. The DNA sequence is TGTGCCAGCAGTTACTCGAGTCTAGCGGGAGTCACAGATACGCAGTATTTT. Translated, it reads CASSYSSLAGVTDTQYF.